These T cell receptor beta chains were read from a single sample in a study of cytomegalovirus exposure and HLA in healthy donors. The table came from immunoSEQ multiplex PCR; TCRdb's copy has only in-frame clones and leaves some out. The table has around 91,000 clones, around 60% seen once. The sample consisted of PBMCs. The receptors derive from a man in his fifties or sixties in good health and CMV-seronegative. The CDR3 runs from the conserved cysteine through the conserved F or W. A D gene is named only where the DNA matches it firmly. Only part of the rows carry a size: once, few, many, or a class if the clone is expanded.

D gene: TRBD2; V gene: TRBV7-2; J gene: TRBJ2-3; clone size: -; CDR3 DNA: TGTGCCAGCAGCCTAAGAGCGGGAGGGAGCACAGATACGCAGTATTTT; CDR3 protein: CASSLRAGGSTDTQYF
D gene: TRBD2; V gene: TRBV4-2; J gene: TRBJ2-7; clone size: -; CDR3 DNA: TGTGCCAGCAGCTGGGGGGGGACGAGCTCCTACGAGCAGTACTTC; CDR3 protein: CASSWGGTSSYEQYF
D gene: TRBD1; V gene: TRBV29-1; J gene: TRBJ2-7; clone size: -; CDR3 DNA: TGCAGCGTCAGACAGGGGGGACGGTCCTACGAGCAGTACTTC; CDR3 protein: CSVRQGGRSYEQYF
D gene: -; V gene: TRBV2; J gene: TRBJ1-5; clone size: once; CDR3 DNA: TGTGCCAGCCAAATACAGGATGAACAGCCCCAGCATTTT; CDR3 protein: CASQIQDEQPQHF
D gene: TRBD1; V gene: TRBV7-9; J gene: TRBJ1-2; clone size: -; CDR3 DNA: TGTGCCAGCAGCCACGGACAGGGGGAGGGCTACACCTTC; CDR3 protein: CASSHGQGEGYTF
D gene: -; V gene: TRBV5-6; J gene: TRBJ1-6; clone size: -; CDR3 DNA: TGTGCCAGCAGCCAGGCGGGAGCCCCCAGATTTTCACCCCTCCACTTT; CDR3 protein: CASSQAGAPRFSPLHF
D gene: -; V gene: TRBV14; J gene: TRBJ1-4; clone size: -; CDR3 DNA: TGTGCCAGCAGCCAAGAAGTCGGCAGGGTGTACGAAAAACTGTTTTTT; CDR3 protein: CASSQEVGRVYEKLFF
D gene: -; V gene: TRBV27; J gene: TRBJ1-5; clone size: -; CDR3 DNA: TGTGCCAGTGCGGGGCGTAGCAATCAGCCCCAGCATTTT; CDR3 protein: CASAGRSNQPQHF
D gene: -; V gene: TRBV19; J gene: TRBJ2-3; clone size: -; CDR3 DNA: TGTGCCAGTAGTGGGCCCGGCCCCCCAGATACGCAGTATTTT; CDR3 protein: CASSGPGPPDTQYF
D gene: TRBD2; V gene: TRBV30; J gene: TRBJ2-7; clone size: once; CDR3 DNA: TGTGCCTGGAGTGCGGGAGGCCCGGGGGAGCAGTACTTC; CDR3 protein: CAWSAGGPGEQYF
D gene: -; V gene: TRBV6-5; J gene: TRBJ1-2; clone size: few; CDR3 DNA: TGTGCCAGCAGTTACTCACAGGCAACTAACTATGGCTACACCTTC; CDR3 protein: CASSYSQATNYGYTF
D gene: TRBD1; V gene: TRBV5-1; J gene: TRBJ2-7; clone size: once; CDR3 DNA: TGCGCCAGCAGCAGGGGACAGTCTGGCGGGTTGCAGTACTTC; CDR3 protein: CASSRGQSGGLQYF
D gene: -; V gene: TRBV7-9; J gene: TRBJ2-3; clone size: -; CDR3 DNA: TGTGCCAGCAGTTCGAGCACAGATACGCAGTATTTT; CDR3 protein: CASSSSTDTQYF
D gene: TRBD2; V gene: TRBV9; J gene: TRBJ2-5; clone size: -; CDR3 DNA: TGTGCCAGCAGCGTGGGGCCATTTTGGGGAGGGGAGACCCAGTACTTC; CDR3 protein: CASSVGPFWGGETQYF
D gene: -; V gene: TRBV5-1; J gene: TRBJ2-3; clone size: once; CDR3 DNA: TGCGCCAGCAGCTTTAGAAGTAGCACAGATACGCAGTATTTT; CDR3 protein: CASSFRSSTDTQYF
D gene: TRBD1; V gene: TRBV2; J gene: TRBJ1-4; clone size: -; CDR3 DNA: TGTGCCAGCAGCGTACAGGGGGCAGAGAGAAAACTGTTTTTT; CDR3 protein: CASSVQGAERKLFF
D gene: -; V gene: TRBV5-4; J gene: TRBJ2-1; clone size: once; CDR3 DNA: TGTGCCAGCAGCTCTACTGGCTCCTACAATGAGCAGTTCTTC; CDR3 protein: CASSSTGSYNEQFF
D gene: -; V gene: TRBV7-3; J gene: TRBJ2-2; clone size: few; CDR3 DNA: TGTGCCAGCAGCTTTGGTGGTCGGGACGGGGAGCTGTTTTTT; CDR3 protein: CASSFGGRDGELFF
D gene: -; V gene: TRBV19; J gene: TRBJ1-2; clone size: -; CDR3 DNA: -; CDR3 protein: CASTSGDGYTF
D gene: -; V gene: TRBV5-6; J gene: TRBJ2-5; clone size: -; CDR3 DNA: TGTGCCAGCAGCCCACGGCCTAATTCGGGGACCCAGTACTTC; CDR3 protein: CASSPRPNSGTQYF
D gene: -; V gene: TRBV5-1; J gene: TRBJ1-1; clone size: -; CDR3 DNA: TGCGCCAGCAGCCAGGGAATTGTCGCTGAAGCTTTCTTT; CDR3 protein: CASSQGIVAEAFF
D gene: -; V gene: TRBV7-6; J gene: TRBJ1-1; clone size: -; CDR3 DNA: TGTGCCAGCAGCGTAACAGGTTTTTCCACTGAAGCTTTCTTT; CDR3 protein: CASSVTGFSTEAFF
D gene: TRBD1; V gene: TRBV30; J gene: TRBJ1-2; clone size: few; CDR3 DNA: TGTGCCTGGAGTGTAACAGGGGGCATAAACTATGGCTACACCTTC; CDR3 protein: CAWSVTGGINYGYTF
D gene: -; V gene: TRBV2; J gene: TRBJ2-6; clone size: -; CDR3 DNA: TGTGCCAGCAGTGGGAGTCAAGGGGCCAACGTCCTGACTTTC; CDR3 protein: CASSGSQGANVLTF
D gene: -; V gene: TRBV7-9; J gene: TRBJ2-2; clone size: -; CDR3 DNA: TGTTCCAGCAGCGCCCAACAGGGAAAGAACACCGGGGAGCTGTTTTTT; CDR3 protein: CSSSAQQGKNTGELFF
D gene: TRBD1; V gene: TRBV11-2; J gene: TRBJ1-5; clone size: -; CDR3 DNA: TGTGCCAGCAGCACAGGGGGGACGGGTTATCAGCCCCAGCATTTT; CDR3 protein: CASSTGGTGYQPQHF
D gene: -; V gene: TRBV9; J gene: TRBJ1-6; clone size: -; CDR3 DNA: TGTGCCAGCAGCGTAGGGGCAGATCCGAGCTCCTATAATTCCCCCCTCCACTTT; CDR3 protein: CASSVGADPSSYNSPLHF
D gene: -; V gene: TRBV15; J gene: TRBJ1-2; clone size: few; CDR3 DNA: TGTGCCACCAGCAGAGGGGCGAAGGGGGACTATGGCTACACCTTC; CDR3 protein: CATSRGAKGDYGYTF
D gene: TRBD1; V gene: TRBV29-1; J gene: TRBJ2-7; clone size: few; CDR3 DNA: TGCAGCGTTGTAAGACAGGGGAATAGGGAGCAGTACTTC; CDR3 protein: CSVVRQGNREQYF
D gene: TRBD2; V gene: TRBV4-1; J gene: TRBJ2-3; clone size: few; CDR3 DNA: TGCGCCAGCAGCCGCATACCCATCAGCGGGGGGGCCGCAGATACGCAGTATTTT; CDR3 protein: CASSRIPISGGAADTQYF
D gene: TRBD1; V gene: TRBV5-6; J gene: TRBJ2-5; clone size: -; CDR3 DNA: TGTGCCAGCAGCCAGGGACAGGGGGCAGAGACCCAGTACTTC; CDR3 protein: CASSQGQGAETQYF
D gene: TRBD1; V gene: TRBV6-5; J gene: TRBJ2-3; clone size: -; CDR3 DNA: TGTGCCAGCAGTTACTCGTCAGGGGGCGAACCAGATACGCAGTATTTT; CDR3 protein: CASSYSSGGEPDTQYF
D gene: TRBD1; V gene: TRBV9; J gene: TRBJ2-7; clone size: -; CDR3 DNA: TGTGCCAGCAGCAACCGGGACAGGGTCGACGAGCAGTACTTC; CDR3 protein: CASSNRDRVDEQYF
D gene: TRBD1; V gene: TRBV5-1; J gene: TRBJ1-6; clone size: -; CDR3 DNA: TGCGCCAGCAGCTTGGGGACCAGGGGGAGGAATTCACCCCTCCACTTT; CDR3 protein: CASSLGTRGRNSPLHF
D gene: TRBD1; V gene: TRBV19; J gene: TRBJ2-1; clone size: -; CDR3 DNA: TGTGCCAGTAGCCGAGAGGGGGACAGGGGGCATAATGAGCAGTTCTTC; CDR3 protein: CASSREGDRGHNEQFF
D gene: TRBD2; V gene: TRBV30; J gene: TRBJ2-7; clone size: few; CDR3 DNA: TGTGCCTGGAGTTCAACTAGCGGGAGTTACGAGCAGTACTTC; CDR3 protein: CAWSSTSGSYEQYF
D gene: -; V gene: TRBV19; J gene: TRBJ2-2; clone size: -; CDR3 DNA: TGTGCCAGTAGTATGGGGCAGGTACCCACCGGGGAGCTGTTTTTT; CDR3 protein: CASSMGQVPTGELFF
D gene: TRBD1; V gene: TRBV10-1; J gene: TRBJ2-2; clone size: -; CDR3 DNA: TGCGCCAGCAGTACCGGACAGGGAGGACCCGGGGAGCTGTTTTTT; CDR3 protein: CASSTGQGGPGELFF
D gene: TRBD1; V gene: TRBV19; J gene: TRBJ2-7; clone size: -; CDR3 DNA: TGTGCCAGAATAAACCCCGGGGACAGGCTCTACGAGCAGTACTTC; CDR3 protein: CARINPGDRLYEQYF
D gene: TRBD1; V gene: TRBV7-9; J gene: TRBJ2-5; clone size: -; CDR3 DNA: TGTTCCAGCAGCAGGACAGGGACAGCAGAGACCCAGTACTTC; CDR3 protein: CSSSRTGTAETQYF
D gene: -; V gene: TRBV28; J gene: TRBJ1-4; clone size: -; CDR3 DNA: TGTGCCAGCAGTTTGGGGGGGTTAGACAGGACTAATGAAAAACTGTTTTTT; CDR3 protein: CASSLGGLDRTNEKLFF
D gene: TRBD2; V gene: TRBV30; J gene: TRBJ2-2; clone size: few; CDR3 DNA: TGTGCCTGGGAAGCGGGAGCGGGAACCGGGGAGCTGTTTTTT; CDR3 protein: CAWEAGAGTGELFF
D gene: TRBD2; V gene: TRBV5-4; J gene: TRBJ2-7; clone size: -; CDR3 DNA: TGTGCCAGCAGCCCCCGGGCGGGGGCCTACGAGCAGTACTTC; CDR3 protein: CASSPRAGAYEQYF
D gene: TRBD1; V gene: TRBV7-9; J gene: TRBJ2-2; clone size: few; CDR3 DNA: TGTGCCAGCAGCCTAGATCCGGGACAGGGGTCCGGGGAGCTGTTTTTT; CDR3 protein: CASSLDPGQGSGELFF
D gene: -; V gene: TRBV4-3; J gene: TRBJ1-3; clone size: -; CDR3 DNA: TGCGCCAGCAGCCCCTGGACCGGGACACGAAACACCATATATTTT; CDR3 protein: CASSPWTGTRNTIYF
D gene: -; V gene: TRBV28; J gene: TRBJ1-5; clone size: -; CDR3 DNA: TGTGCCAGCAGGGAGAGCAATCAGCCCCAGCATTTT; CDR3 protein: CASRESNQPQHF
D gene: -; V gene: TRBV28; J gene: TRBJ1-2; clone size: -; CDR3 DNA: TGTGCCAGCAGACGAGCTAACTATGGCTACACCTTC; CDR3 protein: CASRRANYGYTF
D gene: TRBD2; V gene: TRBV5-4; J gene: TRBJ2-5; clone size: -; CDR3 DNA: TGTGCCAGCAGCTTGGCCTTACTAGCGGGGGGGTTCCAAGAGACCCAGTACTTC; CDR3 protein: CASSLALLAGGFQETQYF
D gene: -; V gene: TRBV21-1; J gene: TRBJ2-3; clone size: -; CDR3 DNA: TGTGCCAGCAGCAAAGCGTCTAGCGGGAGCGGCACAGATACGCAGTATTTT; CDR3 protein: CASSKASSGSGTDTQYF
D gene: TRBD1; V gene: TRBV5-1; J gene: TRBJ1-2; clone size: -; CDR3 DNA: TGCGCCAGCAGCTTTCAGGGGGCCGGGGATGGCTACACCTTC; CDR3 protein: CASSFQGAGDGYTF
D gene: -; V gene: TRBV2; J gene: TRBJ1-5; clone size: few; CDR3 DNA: TGTGCCAGCAGTGAAGCTGGGAGAGGGAATCAGCCCCAGCATTTT; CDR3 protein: CASSEAGRGNQPQHF
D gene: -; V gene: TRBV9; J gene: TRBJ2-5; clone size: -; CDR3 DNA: TGTGCCAGCAGCGTAGTTGCCAGCCAAGAGACCCAGTACTTC; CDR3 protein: CASSVVASQETQYF
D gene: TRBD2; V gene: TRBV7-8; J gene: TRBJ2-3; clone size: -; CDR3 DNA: TGTGCCAGCAGCTTAAAAGCGGGGGGGTCTGATACGCAGTATTTT; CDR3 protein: CASSLKAGGSDTQYF
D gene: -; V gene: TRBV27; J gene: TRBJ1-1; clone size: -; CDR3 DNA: TGTGCCACCTCGCGGGGGGCCGGGAACACTGAAGCTTTCTTT; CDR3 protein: CATSRGAGNTEAFF
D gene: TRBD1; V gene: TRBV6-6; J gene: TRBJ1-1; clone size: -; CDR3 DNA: TGTGCCAGCAGTCAAACCGGGACAGGGATTTTTTTAGCTTTCTTT; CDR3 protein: CASSQTGTGIFLAFF